This TCR beta chain originates from a study of T cell responses to AZD1222 COVID-19 vaccine (dated by TCRdb to the early 2020s). In terms of the full investigation: A total of under 250 trial participants underwent TCR sequencing, of whom some 200 had received two doses of AZD1222 and some 26 had received two doses of the MenACWY control vaccine. Trial participants were enrolled by age into 18-55, 56-69 and 70-plus year subgroups, with around 140, 26 and 57 TCR-sequenced participants respectively. The paper's findings and limits, for the study overall: Nearly half of unique spike-specific TCRs reportedly recognized epitopes outside regions mutated in the B.1.351 and B.1.1.7 variants. Conclusions about previously exposed vaccinees are limited, since just 6 or 7 AZD1222 recipients were seropositive for SARS-CoV-2 at baseline. No day 14 peak-response samples were available, so repertoires were characterized only after the peak T cell response. The 56-69-year group was small, and its depth increase did not reach significance, likely because of low power. After two AZD1222 doses, spike-specific TCR breadth and depth were significantly higher than at day 0 and than in MenACWY recipients. CD4 TCRs associated with the vaccine covered the entire spike protein, and the dominant responses were in regions 160-218 and 743-854. Most participants were white British and females outnumbered males, and the authors suggested that clonal diversity may have been underestimated.

Comments on this clone: Its antigen is not yet known. No base quality information exists; no much larger clone differs at one position.

The meaning of the sample's time point label: about 28 days (+/-7) after the second vaccine dose. The intended sense of this specimen's treatment or condition label: meningococcal conjugate vaccine given as trial control. Vaccinee samples were obtained from the UK trials COV001 and COV002, which included a single-blind randomized controlled phase 2/3 trial of AZD1222 (ChAdOx1 nCoV-19) in healthy adults. For TCRbeta chain sequencing, PBMC samples were collected from trial participants at day 0 and at day 28 after the second dose. The CDR3 regions of human TCRbeta chains were analyzed by immunosequencing. For the original study's pipeline: TCRs in the repertoires were matched against a reference library of SARS-CoV-2-specific TCRs that had been generated with the MIRA antigen-specificity platform. Breadth meant the fraction of unique TCRs that were SARS-CoV-2-associated, whereas depth meant the fraction of total T cells that were SARS-CoV-2-associated. Using the MIRA data, each spike-specific TCR was assigned both to the spike region to which the TCR was reactive and to a CD4 or CD8 class. Log10-transformed breadth and depth values were compared by one-way ANOVA with Sidak's multiple comparisons tests. Drawn from immuneACCESS, this table holds only the in-frame rearrangements with V and J called that TCRdb kept. Clones are partly lost; checked studies trace under half to an unresolved V gene and leave the rest unexplained. The V and J calls and clone size were taken over from that table, and D and trimming were inferred from the DNA. Here the sample has about 200,000 clones; around 94% occur a single time. Approximately 1.5% of the sample lies in the top ten.

The germline V gene provides CDR1 MNHEY and CDR2 SVGAGI. V is reduced by 7 bases and J by 5 bases, leaving a spacing of 21 bases between them. The CDR3 spans 15 residues, from the cysteine through the phenylalanine. The read is trimmed to its CDR3 DNA, 45 bases read in frame from base 1. This sequence originates from an adult who received the MenACWY meningococcal vaccine as a control. This sequence uses TRBV6-5 and TRBJ2-7; a weak D assignment points to TRBD2 (5 bases agree). Specimen: peripheral blood, collected 28 days after the second dose of the MenACWY control vaccine. The nucleotides are TGTGCCAGCAAGGGAGTTGTTACTGGCTGGCACGAGCAGTACTTC. Its product reads: CASKGVVTGWHEQYF.